This T cell receptor beta chain was sequenced in a study of blood T cell repertoires in COVID-19. Overall study: The cDNA or gDNA used as material had been derived from T cells, B-cell-depleted T cells, or PBMCs.

In the study's own analysis: Quantification of nucleated cells was approximated via reference gene primer amplification. Produced via immunoSEQ multiplex PCR; TCRdb's table is partial and in-frame only. That table supplies the V and J calls and clone size; D and trimming were determined from the DNA. The repertoire consists of some 29,000 clones, with about 92% occurring once and the leading ten covering roughly 0.99%. Germline-derived CDR1 and CDR2 are SGHTA and FQGTGA. The CDR3 sequence is 16 residues long. Trimming pared 5 bases from V and 4 bases from J, leaving 20 bases between. The receptor was derived from a man in his 70s with active or convalescent COVID-19. This chain links TRBV7-3 with TRBJ1-2; D is uncertain. The sample comprised peripheral blood. CDR3 in amino acids: CASSPLSPGTVYGYTF. The CDR3, as DNA: TGTGCCAGCAGCCCGCTTTCGCCAGGCACTGTCTATGGCTACACCTTC.